This TCR beta chain was captured in a study of T cell repertoires in cytomegalovirus infection. For the study at large: Newly reported HLA-C-restricted and thoroughly characterized HLA-B-restricted CMV epitopes were employed. Overall study results and limits: The ex vivo response showed dominance by HLA-C-restricted CMV-specific TCR beta clonotypes. Carriers of CMV plus the relevant HLA were identified by cumulative public TCR beta family frequency.

V lost 2 bases, J lost 2 bases, and 9 bases lay in between. CDR1 is SEHNR and CDR2 is FQNEAQ in the germline V gene (reference sequence). This CDR3 region has 15 residues. MiXCR, run by TCRdb on the reads, gives a single entry per CDR3 protein. Among around 500,000 distinct CDR3 sequences listed, 42% were seen once. This clonotype was seen a handful of times. Its antigen is not known. This sequence joins TRBV7-9 and TRBJ2-2; D is undetermined. The sequencing used cultured PBMCs, collected from culture after CMV antigen stimulation. The TCR was taken from a human donor in good health (CMV status not recorded). Some clones in this sample may be carry-over from other donors' samples. CDR3 sequence (DNA): TGTGCCAGCAGCTTACTAGGGTTAAACACCGGGGAGCTGTTTTTT. Its protein is CASSLLGLNTGELFF.